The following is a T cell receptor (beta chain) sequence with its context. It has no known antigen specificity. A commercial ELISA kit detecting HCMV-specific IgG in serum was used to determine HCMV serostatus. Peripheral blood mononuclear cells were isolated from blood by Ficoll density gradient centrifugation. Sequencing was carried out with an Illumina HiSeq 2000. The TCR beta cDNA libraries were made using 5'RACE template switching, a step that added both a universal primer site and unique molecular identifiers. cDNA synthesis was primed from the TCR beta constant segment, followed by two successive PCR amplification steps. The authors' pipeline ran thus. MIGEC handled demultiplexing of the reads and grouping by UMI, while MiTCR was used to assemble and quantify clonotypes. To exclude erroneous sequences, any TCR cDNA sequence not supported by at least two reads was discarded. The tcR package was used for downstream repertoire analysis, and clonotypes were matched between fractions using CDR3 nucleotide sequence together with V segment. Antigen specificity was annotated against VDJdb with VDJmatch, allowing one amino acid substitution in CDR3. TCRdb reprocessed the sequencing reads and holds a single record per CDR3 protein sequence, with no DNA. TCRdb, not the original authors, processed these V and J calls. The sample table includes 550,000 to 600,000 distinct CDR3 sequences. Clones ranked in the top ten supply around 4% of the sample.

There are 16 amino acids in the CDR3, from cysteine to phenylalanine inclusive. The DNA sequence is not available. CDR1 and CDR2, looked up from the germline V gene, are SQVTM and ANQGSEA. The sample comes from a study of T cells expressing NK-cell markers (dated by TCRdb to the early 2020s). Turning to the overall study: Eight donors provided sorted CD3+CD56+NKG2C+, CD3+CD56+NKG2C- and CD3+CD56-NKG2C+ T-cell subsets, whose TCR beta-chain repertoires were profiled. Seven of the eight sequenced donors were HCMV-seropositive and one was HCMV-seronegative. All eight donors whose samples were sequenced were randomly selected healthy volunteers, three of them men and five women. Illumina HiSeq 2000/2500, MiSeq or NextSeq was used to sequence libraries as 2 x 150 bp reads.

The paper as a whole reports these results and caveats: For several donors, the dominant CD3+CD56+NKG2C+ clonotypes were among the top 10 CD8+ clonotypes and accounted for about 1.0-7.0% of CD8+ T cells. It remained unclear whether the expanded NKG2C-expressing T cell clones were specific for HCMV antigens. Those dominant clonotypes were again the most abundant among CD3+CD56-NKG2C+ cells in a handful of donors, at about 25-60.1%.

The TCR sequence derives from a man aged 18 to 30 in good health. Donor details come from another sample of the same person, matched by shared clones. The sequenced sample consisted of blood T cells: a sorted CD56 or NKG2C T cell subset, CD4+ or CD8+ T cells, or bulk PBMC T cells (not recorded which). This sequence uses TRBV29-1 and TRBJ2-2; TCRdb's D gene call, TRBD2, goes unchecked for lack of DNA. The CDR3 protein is CSVDGGREAATGELFF.